This TCR beta chain is from a study of shared clonotypes between healthy human individuals. Study-level findings and limits: It was only blood that was sampled, and tissue repertoires likely differ. The study drew on few donors, limiting represented genetic and exposure-history diversity. Naive subsets generally exceeded memory subsets in estimated richness.

Profiled with immunoSEQ multiplex PCR; TCRdb holds only in-frame clones, not every one. The data contain 2 million to 2.5 million clones, 93% of them seen just once; the ten biggest clones take up 0.39%. Recent vaccinations or acute infections were absent in the healthy HIV-negative adult donors. In regard to this clone: Its matching antigen is unknown.

Input material: naive CD4+ T cells from PBMCs. Subset reported: CD45RA+ positively selected. This TCR was recovered from a man between 18 and 29 years old in good health. Some clones in this sample may be carry-over from other donors' samples.

The DNA of the CDR3 is TGTGCCAGCAGTGGTTCCCTTACAGGGGGCACTAATTCACCCCTCCACTTT. Its translation: CASSGSLTGGTNSPLHF. The chain recombines TRBV2 with TRBJ1-6; TRBD1 agrees at 9 bases. The germline V gene encodes CDR1 SNHLY and CDR2 FYNNEI. V was pared by 4 bases and J by 6 bases, with 10 bases of the junction left unmatched. This CDR3 contains 17 residues.